Listed here are 18 T cell receptor beta chains from one sample, sequenced in a study of OX40 agonist ivuxolimab in advanced cancers. The table came from immunoSEQ multiplex PCR; TCRdb's copy has only in-frame clones and leaves some out. The sample shows about 68,000 clones, 91% of them seen only once. The sequences come from CD4+ or CD8+ T cells sorted from blood, collected in a trial of the OX40 agonist ivuxolimab. The receptors shown here come from an adult with an advanced solid tumor such as melanoma, head and neck, liver or kidney cancer.

The rearrangement joins TRBV19 to TRBJ1-1; the D is unclear. Germline V gene data show CDR1 as LNHDA and CDR2 as SQIVND (reference sequence). V was shortened by 1 base and J by 7 bases, with 13 bases between the two germline ends. This CDR3 has 14 amino acids. The CDR3 sequence is CASSIALRVNEAFF. Here the CDR3 DNA reads TGTGCCAGTAGTATAGCATTAAGGGTTAATGAAGCTTTCTTT.

The rearrangement links TRBV15 to TRBJ2-7; weak D call: TRBD2 (6 bases). The V end was cut by 1 base, the J end by 6 bases, with 16 bases between. This CDR3 contains 15 residues. Germline V CDR1 and CDR2: LNHNV, YYDKDF (reference sequence). In nucleotides, the CDR3 is TGTGCCACCAGCAGAGCCGGGACTCCCATTTTCGAGCAGTACTTC. Translation: CATSRAGTPIFEQYF.

The chain uses TRBV7-9 and TRBJ2-6; D is possibly TRBD1 or TRBD2 (5 bases each). This CDR3 has 15 amino acids. The germline V gene encodes CDR1 SEHNR and CDR2 FQNEAQ (reference sequence). The germline V and J ends were trimmed by 0 bases and 2 bases, with 5 bases remaining between them. CDR3 sequence: CASSLAGAGANVLTF. The CDR3 DNA reads as TGTGCCAGCAGCTTAGCGGGGGCTGGGGCCAACGTCCTGACTTTC.

V usage is TRBV5-1 and J usage is TRBJ1-2, with TRBD1 matching over 9 bases. V lost 0 bases to trimming and J lost 4 bases; unmatched junction nucleotides: 7. Germline values: CDR1 SGHRS, CDR2 YFSETQ. This CDR3 spans 16 amino acids. CDR3 residues: CASSLESGQGIYGYTF. Here the CDR3 DNA reads TGCGCCAGCAGCTTGGAGTCTGGACAGGGGATCTATGGCTACACCTTC. Full variable domain (rest looked up from reference TRBV5-1 and TRBJ1-2): KAGVTQTPRYLIKTRGQQVTLSCSPISGHRSVSWYQQTPGQGLQFLFEYFSETQRNKGNFPGRFSGRQFSNSRSEMNVSTLELGDSALYLCASSLESGQGIYGYTFGSGTRLTVV.

This clone has more than one count but fewer than ten. This chain uses TRBV5-1 with TRBJ2-2; no definite D call. The CDR3 covers 13 residues. Trimming left V 0 bases short and J 6 bases short, with 6 bases between. Germline V CDR1 and CDR2: SGHRS, YFSETQ. Here the CDR3 reads CASSLVVPGELFF. The DNA of the CDR3 is TGCGCCAGCAGCTTGGTTGTCCCCGGGGAGCTGTTTTTT. Full variable domain (remainder filled in from reference TRBV5-1 and TRBJ2-2): KAGVTQTPRYLIKTRGQQVTLSCSPISGHRSVSWYQQTPGQGLQFLFEYFSETQRNKGNFPGRFSGRQFSNSRSEMNVSTLELGDSALYLCASSLVVPGELFFGEGSRLTVL.

The chain has TRBV6-5 and TRBJ1-2, with TRBD1 matching 8 bases. Germline trimming cut 6 bases from V and 5 bases from J; bases unmatched to any gene: 2. CDR3 length: 12 amino acids. Per the germline V gene, CDR1 is MNHEY and CDR2 is SVGAGI. Here the CDR3 reads CASSRTGYGYTF. CDR3 nucleotide sequence: TGTGCCAGCAGCCGGACAGGGTATGGCTACACCTTC.

This chain uses TRBV19 with TRBJ2-7; 12 nucleotides match TRBD2. The CDR3 totals 15 residues. The J segment lost 6 bases and the V segment lost 3 bases, leaving 6 bases of the junction unmatched. The germline V gene has CDR1 LNHDA and CDR2 SQIVND (reference sequence). The CDR3 nucleotides read TGTGCCAGTAGTATTACTAGCGGGAGGCTTATCGAGCAGTACTTC. Its translation: CASSITSGRLIEQYF.

This chain's CDR3 is CASSASGRPSEQYF. Here the CDR3 DNA reads TGTGCCAGCAGTGCTAGCGGGCGGCCCTCCGAGCAGTACTTC. V gene TRBV27 combines with J gene TRBJ2-7, with 8 bases fitting TRBD2. This CDR3 comprises 14 residues. Germline trimming cut 5 bases from V and 6 bases from J; bases unmatched to any gene: 9. The germline V gene encodes CDR1 MNHEY and CDR2 SMNVEV (reference sequence).

This chain links TRBV30 with TRBJ1-3, with D perhaps TRBD1 (5 bases). The CDR3 loop spans 16 amino acids. The germline V and J ends were trimmed by 0 bases and 0 bases, with 12 bases remaining between them. In germline, CDR1 is GTSNPN, CDR2 SVGIG (reference sequence). CDR3 region: CAWSVQRGSSGNTIYF. DNA for the CDR3: TGTGCCTGGAGTGTACAACGGGGCAGCTCTGGAAACACCATATATTTT.

The CDR3 here is CASSLAGGWGDTQYF. The CDR3 DNA is TGTGCCAGCAGTTTAGCGGGAGGGTGGGGGGATACGCAGTATTTT. This rearrangement joins TRBV27 to TRBJ2-3; 9 bases map to TRBD2. The ends lost 2 bases at V and 6 bases at J; junction bases unmatched: 6. The V gene's germline CDR1 is MNHEY and CDR2 SMNVEV (reference sequence). This CDR3 comprises 15 residues.

On this clone itself: At one of its ends the junction is not consistent with the germline gene, which may arise from a read error. This chain uses TRBV27 with TRBJ1-1; 9 bases align to TRBD1. The CDR3 has 19 residues. Germline assignment: CDR1 MNHEY and CDR2 SMNVEV (reference sequence). The DNA of the CDR3 is TGTGCCAGCAGCTTATCTTCCGGGACAGGGACCCCTTTGAGGACTGAAGCTTTCTTT. Amino acids: CASSLSSGTGTPLRTEAFF.

The rearrangement uses TRBV2 and TRBJ2-1; maybe TRBD1 (6 bases). There are 14 residues in the CDR3. The germline V gene encodes CDR1 SNHLY and CDR2 FYNNEI. V was pared by 6 bases and J by 6 bases, with 15 bases between. CDR3 sequence reads: CASSAGAGSNEQFF. The CDR3 nucleotides read TGTGCCAGCAGCGCAGGGGCGGGTAGCAATGAGCAGTTCTTC. Together with reference TRBV2 and TRBJ2-1, the CDR3 gives the full variable domain: EPEVTQTPSHQVTQMGQEVILRCVPISNHLYFYWYRQILGQKVEFLVSFYNNEISEKSEIFDDQFSVERPDGSNFTLKIRSTKLEDSAMYFCASSAGAGSNEQFFGPGTRLTVL.

The V and J genes are TRBV29-1 and TRBJ1-2; perhaps TRBD1 as D (6 bases). This CDR3 has 13 residues. The germline V gene has CDR1 SQVTM and CDR2 ANQGSEA. Deletions cut 7 bases from V and 4 bases from J, with 16 bases between. The DNA for the CDR3 is TGCAGCGCCCTGGGGGGGGGCCTCTATGGCTACACCTTC. This encodes CSALGGGLYGYTF. Complete variable domain (other parts from reference TRBV29-1 and TRBJ1-2): SAVISQKPSRDICQRGTSLTIQCQVDSQVTMMFWYRQQPGQSLTLIATANQGSEATYESGFVIDKFPISRPNLTFSTLTVSNMSPEDSSIYLCSALGGGLYGYTFGSGTRLTVV.

This chain joins TRBV29-1 and TRBJ2-7, with 8 bases fitting TRBD2. Germline V gene data show CDR1 as SQVTM and CDR2 as ANQGSEA. V shed 4 bases and J 2 bases; nucleotides not matched to a gene: 4. The CDR3 spans 13 residues. This CDR3 is CSVASGSTYEQYF. Here the CDR3 DNA reads TGCAGCGTTGCTAGCGGGTCCACCTACGAGCAGTACTTC.

The rearrangement uses TRBV6-1 and TRBJ1-1; the D gene is possibly TRBD1 (5 bases). V lost 6 bases and J 0 bases, leaving 14 bases between the germline ends. CDR1 is MNHNS, CDR2 SASEGT, per germline. The CDR3 runs 15 residues. The CDR3 is CASRKEAGLNTEAFF. Here the CDR3 DNA reads TGTGCCAGCAGGAAAGAGGCAGGGCTGAACACTGAAGCTTTCTTT.

This chain links TRBV15 with TRBJ2-3; 11 bases fit TRBD2. The junction had 5 bases not matched to a gene; V was cut back by 8 bases and J by 10 bases. Germline CDR1 reads LNHNV; CDR2 reads YYDKDF (reference sequence). The CDR3 has 12 residues. Here the CDR3 DNA reads TGTGCCACCGGGCTAGCGGGAGGTGCGCAGTATTTT. Residues: CATGLAGGAQYF.

This clone appeared once. The chain combines TRBV2 with TRBJ2-7, with D perhaps being TRBD1 or TRBD2 (5 bases each). V lost 6 bases and J 2 bases, leaving 11 bases between the germline ends. The CDR3 is 13 residues long. Germline CDR1 SNHLY, CDR2 FYNNEI. CDR3 residues: CASSRDAAYEQYF. In nucleotides, the CDR3 is TGTGCCAGCAGCAGGGACGCCGCCTACGAGCAGTACTTC.

The chain recombines TRBV28 with TRBJ2-3, with 11 nucleotides matching TRBD2. Losses at the gene ends were 6 bases for V and 3 bases for J; bases not matched to a gene: 8. Germline CDR1 MDHEN, CDR2 SYDVKM. The CDR3 is 16 amino acids. CDR3 coding DNA: TGTGCCAGCAGACTGACACTAGCGGGAGCGACAGATACGCAGTATTTT. Protein: CASRLTLAGATDTQYF.